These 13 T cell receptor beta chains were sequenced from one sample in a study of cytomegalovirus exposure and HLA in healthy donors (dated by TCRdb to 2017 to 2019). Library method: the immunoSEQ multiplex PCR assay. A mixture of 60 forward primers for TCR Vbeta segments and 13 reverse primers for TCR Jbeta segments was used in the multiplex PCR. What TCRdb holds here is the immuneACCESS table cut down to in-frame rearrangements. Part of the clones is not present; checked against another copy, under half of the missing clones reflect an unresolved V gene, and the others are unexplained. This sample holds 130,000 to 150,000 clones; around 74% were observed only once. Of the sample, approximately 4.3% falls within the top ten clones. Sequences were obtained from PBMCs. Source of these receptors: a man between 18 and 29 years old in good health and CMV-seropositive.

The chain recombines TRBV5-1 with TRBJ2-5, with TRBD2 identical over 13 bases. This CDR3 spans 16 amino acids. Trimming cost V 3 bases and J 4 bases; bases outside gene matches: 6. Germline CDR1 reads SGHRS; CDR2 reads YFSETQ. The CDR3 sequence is CASSSGLAGVIETQYF. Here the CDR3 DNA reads TGCGCCAGCAGCTCCGGACTAGCGGGGGTTATAGAGACCCAGTACTTC.

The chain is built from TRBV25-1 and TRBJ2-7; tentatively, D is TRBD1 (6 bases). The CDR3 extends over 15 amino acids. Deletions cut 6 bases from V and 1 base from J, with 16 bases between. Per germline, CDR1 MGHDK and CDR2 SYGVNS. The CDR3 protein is CASSRPGQKSYEQYF. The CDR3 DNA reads TGTGCCAGCAGCAGACCGGGACAAAAATCCTACGAGCAGTACTTC.

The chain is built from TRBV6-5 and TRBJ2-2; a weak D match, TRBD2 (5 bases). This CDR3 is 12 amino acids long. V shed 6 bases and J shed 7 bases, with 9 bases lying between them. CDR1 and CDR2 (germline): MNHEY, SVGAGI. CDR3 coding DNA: TGTGCCAGCAGCCGGGATCGCGGGGAGCTGTTTTTT. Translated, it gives CASSRDRGELFF.

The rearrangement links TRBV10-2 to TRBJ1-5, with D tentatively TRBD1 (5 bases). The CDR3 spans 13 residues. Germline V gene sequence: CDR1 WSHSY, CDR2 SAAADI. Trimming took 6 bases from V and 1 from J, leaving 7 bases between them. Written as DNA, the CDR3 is TGCGCCAGCAGCCGGGGGAGCAATCAGCCCCAGCATTTT. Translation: CASSRGSNQPQHF.

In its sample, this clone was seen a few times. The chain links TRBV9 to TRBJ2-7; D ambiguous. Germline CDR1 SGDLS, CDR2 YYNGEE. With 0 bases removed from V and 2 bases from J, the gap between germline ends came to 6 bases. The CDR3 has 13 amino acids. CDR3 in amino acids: CASSVDPAYEQYF. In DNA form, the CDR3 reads TGTGCCAGCAGCGTAGACCCAGCCTACGAGCAGTACTTC. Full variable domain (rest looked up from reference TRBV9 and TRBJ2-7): DSGVTQTPKHLITATGQRVTLRCSPRSGDLSVYWYQQSLDQGLQFLIQYYNGEERAKGNILERFSAQQFPDLHSELNLSSLELGDSALYFCASSVDPAYEQYFGPGTRLTVT.

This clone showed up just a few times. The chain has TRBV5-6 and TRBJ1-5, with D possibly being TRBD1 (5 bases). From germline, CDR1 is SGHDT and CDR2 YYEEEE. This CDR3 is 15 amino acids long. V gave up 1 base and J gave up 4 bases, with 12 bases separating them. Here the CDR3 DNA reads TGTGCCAGCAGCTTGCGAGAGGGGAGGAATCAGCCCCAGCATTTT. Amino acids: CASSLREGRNQPQHF.

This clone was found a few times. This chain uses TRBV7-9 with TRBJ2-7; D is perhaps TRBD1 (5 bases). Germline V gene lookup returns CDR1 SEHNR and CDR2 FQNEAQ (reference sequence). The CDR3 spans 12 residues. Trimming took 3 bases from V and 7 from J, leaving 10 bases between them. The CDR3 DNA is TGTGCCAGCAGCTTGGGGCAAAGAGAGCAGTACTTC. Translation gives CASSLGQREQYF.

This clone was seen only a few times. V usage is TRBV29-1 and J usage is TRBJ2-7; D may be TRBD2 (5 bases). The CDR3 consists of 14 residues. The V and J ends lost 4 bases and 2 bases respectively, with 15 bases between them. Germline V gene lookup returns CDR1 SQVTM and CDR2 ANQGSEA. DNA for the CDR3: TGCAGCGTTGTGTTCGGGGAAAGGACCTACGAGCAGTACTTC. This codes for CSVVFGERTYEQYF.

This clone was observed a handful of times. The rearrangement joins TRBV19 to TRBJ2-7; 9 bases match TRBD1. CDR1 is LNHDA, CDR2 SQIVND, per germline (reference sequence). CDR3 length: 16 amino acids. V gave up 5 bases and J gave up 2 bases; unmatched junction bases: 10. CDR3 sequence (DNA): TGTGCCAGTAGTCTATTACCGGGACAGGGTCCCTACGAGCAGTACTTC. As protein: CASSLLPGQGPYEQYF.

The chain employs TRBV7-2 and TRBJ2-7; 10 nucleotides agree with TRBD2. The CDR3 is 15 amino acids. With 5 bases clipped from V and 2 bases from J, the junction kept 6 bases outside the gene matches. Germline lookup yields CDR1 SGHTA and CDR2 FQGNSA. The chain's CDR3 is CASSEGLAAAYEQYF. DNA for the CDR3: TGTGCCAGCAGCGAAGGACTAGCGGCAGCCTACGAGCAGTACTTC.

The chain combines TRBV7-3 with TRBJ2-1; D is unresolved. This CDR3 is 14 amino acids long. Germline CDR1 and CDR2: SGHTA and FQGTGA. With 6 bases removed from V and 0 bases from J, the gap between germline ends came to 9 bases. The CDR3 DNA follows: TGTGCCAGCAGGCGTGGTGACTCCTACAATGAGCAGTTCTTC. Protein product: CASRRGDSYNEQFF.

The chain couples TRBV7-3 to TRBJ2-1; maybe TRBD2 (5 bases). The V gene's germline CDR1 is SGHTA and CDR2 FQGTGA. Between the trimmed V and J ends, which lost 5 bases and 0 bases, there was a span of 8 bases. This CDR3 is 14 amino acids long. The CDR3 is CASSRGGSYNEQFF. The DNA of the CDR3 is TGTGCCAGCAGCCGGGGTGGCTCCTACAATGAGCAGTTCTTC.

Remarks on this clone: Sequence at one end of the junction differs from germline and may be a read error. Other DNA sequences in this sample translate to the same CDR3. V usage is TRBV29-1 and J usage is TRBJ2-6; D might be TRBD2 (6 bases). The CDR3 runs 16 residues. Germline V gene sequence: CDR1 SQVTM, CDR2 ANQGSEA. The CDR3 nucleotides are TGCAGTGTTGTCGGGGGACTCAGCTCTGGGGCCAACGTCCTGACTTTC. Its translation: CSVVGGLSSGANVLTF.